This TCR beta chain emerged from a study of cytomegalovirus exposure and HLA in healthy donors. CDR1 is GTSNPN and CDR2 is SVGIG in the germline V gene (reference sequence). The CDR3 is 14 residues long. Germline trimming cut 5 bases from V and 5 bases from J; bases unmatched to any gene: 5. The PCR ran on 60 Vbeta and 13 Jbeta primers. The table came from immunoSEQ multiplex PCR; TCRdb's copy has only in-frame clones and leaves some out. The sample holds about 160,000 clones, around four fifths seen once. General study results and limits: TCR beta sequences numbering more than 15,000 were associated with HLA alleles at 0.05 false discovery rate in a later analysis. With further analysis later on, most CMV-associated TCR beta chains appeared HLA-restricted.

Unrecorded immune exposures were likely, despite nominal health at sampling. In this sample, this clone turned up once. Antigen specificity is unknown. Sequenced: PBMCs. This chain connects TRBV30 to TRBJ1-5, with TRBD1 matching over 11 bases. This TCR was recovered from a woman aged 45-65 years in good health and CMV-seronegative. CDR3 protein: CAWGGTGGDQPQHF. CDR3 coding DNA: TGTGCCTGGGGAGGGACAGGGGGAGATCAGCCCCAGCATTTT.